In this sample, the clone carrying this T cell receptor beta chain turned up a few times. The data were obtained in a study of blood T cell repertoires in COVID-19. The overall study: Both acute and convalescent COVID-19 samples were obtained from the United States, Italy and Spain. From T cells, B-cell-depleted T cells, or PBMCs came the material, which was cDNA or gDNA.

In the original analysis: The assay estimated nucleated cells by amplifying reference gene primers. Here immunoSEQ multiplex PCR was the method, and the copy in TCRdb shows in-frame clones only, minus some. V, J and clone size are taken as reported in that table, and D and trimming were inferred from the DNA itself. The sample contains 150,000 to 200,000 clones, around 87% of which appear only once. This TCR was recovered from a man aged 40-49 years with active or convalescent COVID-19. Sequencing input: peripheral blood.

The DNA of the CDR3 is TGTGCCAGCGGAGCGTCCCATGGCTACACCTTC. Protein: CASGASHGYTF. The rearrangement joins TRBV6-5 to TRBJ1-2; D is unclear. CDR1 is MNHEY, CDR2 SVGAGI, per germline. The CDR3 length is 11 residues. The V gene lost 8 bases and the J gene lost 6 bases, with 10 bases spanning the gap.